A single sample gave rise to the 7 T cell receptor beta chains below, sequenced in a study of blood T cell repertoires in COVID-19 (dated by TCRdb to 2019 to 2021). Library preparation used the immunoSEQ multiplex PCR assay. Imported from immuneACCESS, the table was reduced by TCRdb to in-frame sequences with V and J called. These copies leave out some clones; in studies compared against another copy, an unresolved V gene accounts for under half, and the cause of the remainder is not known. Across this sample there are 150,000 to 200,000 clones, with about 86% seen only once. Around 8.3% of the sample goes to the ten largest clones. Material: peripheral blood. Every receptor here comes from a man aged 55 to 70 with acute or convalescent COVID-19.

The chain combines TRBV5-4 with TRBJ1-5; the match to TRBD1 covers 8 bases. The germline V gene has CDR1 SGHNT and CDR2 YYREEE (reference sequence). V gave up 4 bases and J gave up 11 bases; unmatched junction bases: 8. This CDR3 spans 13 amino acids. CDR3 loop: CASSIDRGEAQHF. The CDR3, as DNA: TGTGCCAGCAGCATCGACAGGGGTGAAGCCCAGCATTTT.

V gene TRBV28 combines with J gene TRBJ1-2, with 7 bases fitting TRBD1. The J segment lost 8 bases and the V segment lost 5 bases, leaving 11 bases of the junction unmatched. Germline V gives CDR1 MDHEN, CDR2 SYDVKM. The CDR3 contains 14 residues. This CDR3 reads CASSGAGGLGGYTF. The CDR3 region has the DNA TGTGCCAGCAGTGGCGCAGGGGGACTAGGCGGCTACACCTTC.

The chain combines TRBV27 with TRBJ2-1, with 9 bases aligning to TRBD2. V was pared by 4 bases and J by 6 bases, with 13 bases of the junction left unmatched. The CDR3 is made up of 17 amino acids. Germline assignment: CDR1 MNHEY and CDR2 SMNVEV (reference sequence). CDR3 residues: CASSSEIAGAPGNEQFF. CDR3 nucleotide sequence: TGTGCCAGCAGTTCCGAGATAGCGGGAGCCCCGGGCAATGAGCAGTTCTTC.

The chain combines TRBV28 with TRBJ1-5; 9 nucleotides match TRBD1. This CDR3 comprises 14 residues. Germline V gene lookup returns CDR1 MDHEN and CDR2 SYDVKM. After removal of 6 bases from V and 9 bases from J, the junction contained 9 bases not matched to a gene. The CDR3 DNA follows: TGTGCCAGCAGCCCTACAGGGGGCTATCGGCCCCAGCATTTT. Translated: CASSPTGGYRPQHF.

This clone was detected once. The genes are TRBV28 and TRBJ2-7; D is possibly TRBD1 (5 bases). The length of the CDR3 is 12 residues. Germline CDR1 MDHEN, CDR2 SYDVKM. With 4 bases removed from V and 5 bases from J, the gap between germline ends came to 9 bases. The CDR3 bases are TGTGCCAGCAGTTCACAGGAACACGAGCAGTACTTC. It is translated as CASSSQEHEQYF. Combining the CDR3 with reference TRBV28 and TRBJ2-7 gives the whole variable domain DVKVTQSSRYLVKRTGEKVFLECVQDMDHENMFWYRQDPGLGLRLIYFSYDVKMKEKGDIPEGYSVSREKKERFSLILESASTNQTSMYLCASSSQEHEQYFGPGTRLTVT.

The V and J genes are TRBV5-4 and TRBJ2-1; D might be TRBD2 (6 bases). Per germline, CDR1 SGHNT and CDR2 YYREEE (reference sequence). The CDR3 spans 14 residues. Trimming stripped 3 bases from V and 6 bases from J, with 13 bases between. The CDR3 sequence is CASSWRMEGNEQFF. CDR3 nucleotides: TGTGCCAGCAGCTGGAGGATGGAGGGCAATGAGCAGTTCTTC.

The chain couples TRBV28 to TRBJ1-6, with 8 bases aligning to TRBD1. The CDR3 is 15 amino acids. CDR1 and CDR2 from the germline V gene are MDHEN and SYDVKM. The V segment lost 5 bases and the J segment 8 bases; nucleotides outside the gene matches: 8. The CDR3 DNA follows: TGTGCCAGCAGTCCCGGACAGGGCGGGTATTCACCCCTCCACTTT. Its translation: CASSPGQGGYSPLHF. Looking up the rest from reference TRBV28 and TRBJ1-6 gives the full variable domain: DVKVTQSSRYLVKRTGEKVFLECVQDMDHENMFWYRQDPGLGLRLIYFSYDVKMKEKGDIPEGYSVSREKKERFSLILESASTNQTSMYLCASSPGQGGYSPLHFGNGTRLTVT.